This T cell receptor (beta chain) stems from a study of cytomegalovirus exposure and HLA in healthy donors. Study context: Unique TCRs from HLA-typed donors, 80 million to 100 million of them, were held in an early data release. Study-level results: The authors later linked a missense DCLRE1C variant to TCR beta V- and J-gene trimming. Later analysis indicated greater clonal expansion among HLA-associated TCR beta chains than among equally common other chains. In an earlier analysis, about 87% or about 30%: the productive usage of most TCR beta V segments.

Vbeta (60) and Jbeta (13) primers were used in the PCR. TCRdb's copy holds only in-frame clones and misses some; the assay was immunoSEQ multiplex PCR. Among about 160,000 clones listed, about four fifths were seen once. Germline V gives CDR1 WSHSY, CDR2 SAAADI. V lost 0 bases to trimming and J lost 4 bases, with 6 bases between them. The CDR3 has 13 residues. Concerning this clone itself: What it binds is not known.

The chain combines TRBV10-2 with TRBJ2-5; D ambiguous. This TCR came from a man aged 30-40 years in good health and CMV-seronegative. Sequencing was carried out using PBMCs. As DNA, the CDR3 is TGCGCCAGCAGTGAGTCGCCGGGAGAGACCCAGTACTTC. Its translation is CASSESPGETQYF.